This T cell receptor (beta chain) was identified during a study of control samples from healthy donors and cancer patients. Sequenced by immunoSEQ multiplex PCR; TCRdb stores in-frame clones only, minus some. The table has tens of thousands of clones, 80% to 95% seen once. As regards this clone: Different DNA sequences within this sample yield the same CDR3.

Looked up from germline, CDR1 is LGHNA and CDR2 is YNFKEQ. This CDR3 region has 16 residues. Trimming stripped 0 bases from V and 4 bases from J, with 12 bases between. This rearrangement joins TRBV4-2 to TRBJ1-4; D unresolved. The TCR originated in a middle-aged woman with lung cancer. The specimen sequenced was PBMCs. CDR3: CASSQEPGSNNEKLFF. CDR3 in DNA: TGTGCCAGCAGCCAAGAGCCTGGGTCTAATAATGAAAAACTGTTTTTT.